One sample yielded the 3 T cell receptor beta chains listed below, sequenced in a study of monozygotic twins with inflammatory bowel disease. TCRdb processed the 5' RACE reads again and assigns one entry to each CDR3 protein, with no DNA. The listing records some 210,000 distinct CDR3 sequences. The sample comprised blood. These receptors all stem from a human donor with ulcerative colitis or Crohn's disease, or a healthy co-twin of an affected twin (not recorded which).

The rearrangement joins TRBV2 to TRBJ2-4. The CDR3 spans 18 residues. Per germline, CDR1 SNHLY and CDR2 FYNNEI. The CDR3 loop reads CASSEISGRSVAKNIQYF.

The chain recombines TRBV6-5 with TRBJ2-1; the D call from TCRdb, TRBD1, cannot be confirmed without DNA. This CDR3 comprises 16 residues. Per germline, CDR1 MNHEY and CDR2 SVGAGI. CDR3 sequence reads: CASSYLGTSSYNEQFF.

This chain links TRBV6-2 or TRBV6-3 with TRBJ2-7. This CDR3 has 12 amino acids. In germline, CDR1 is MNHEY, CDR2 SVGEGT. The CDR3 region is CASSYSTVTRYF.